The T cell receptor beta chain described here comes from a study of blood T cell repertoires in COVID-19 (dated by TCRdb to 2018 to 2020). Background for the entire study: Samples covering the acute and convalescent phases of COVID-19 were provided by collaborators in the United States, Italy and Spain. The material from the prospective study consisted of cDNA or gDNA derived from T cells, B-cell-depleted T cells, or PBMCs. Subjects who had been exposed to COVID-19, were actively infected with it, or had recovered from it provided the deeply sampled blood TCRbeta repertoires that made up the dataset. The repertoires were released in a freely available public database intended as a resource for research on the immune response to SARS-CoV-2. The samples were drawn from the first 160 participants of the ongoing ImmuneRACE study and from roughly 1,300 subjects provided by 6 global collaborators. The sample metadata nearly always contained a de-identified subject ID, COVID-19 status, age in years and sex. Where HLA class I and class II types were available, the types were taken from metadata supplied by the sample provider, not from assay-based typing. Summary of the overall study and its limitations: How much clinical and demographic metadata was included differed by source and by participant, and the metadata was provided uncurated.

Participants in the prospective study were enrolled through a virtual design, were aged about 18 to 90 years, and lived in roughly 24 United States geographic areas. In the prospective study, participants were assigned to cohorts based on the clinical history participants reported in a screening survey and a study questionnaire. Each participant in the prospective study had whole blood, serum and a nasopharyngeal or oropharyngeal swab collected by mobile phlebotomists. Prospective study participants could optionally give additional blood draws and questionnaires over an approximately two-month period. Blood samples from the prospective study were shipped frozen or at room temperature prior to DNA extraction. Notes on this clone: Its antigen specificity is not known. The input lacks base qualities; no much larger clone sits a single base away.

There are 15 amino acids in the CDR3, from cysteine to phenylalanine inclusive. Only the CDR3 portion is preserved as DNA: 45 bases, with reading frame beginning at the first base. The germline V gene (reference sequence) yields MNHNY for CDR1 and SVGAGI for CDR2. Compared with germline, V lacks 0 bases and J lacks 5 bases; bases without a gene match: 6. TCRbeta CDR3 regions were amplified from genomic DNA using the immunoSEQ Assay, a bias-controlled multiplex PCR. Turning to the authors' computational methods: The number of nucleated cells in each sample was estimated by amplification of reference gene primers within the assay. Sequence reads were collapsed and filtered to measure the absolute abundance of every unique TCRbeta CDR3 rearrangement. For each sample, productive Simpson clonality was calculated by taking the square root of Simpson's diversity index across productive rearrangements. TCRdb took over this immuneACCESS table, retaining in-frame rearrangements with V and J assigned. Such tables are incomplete; in checked studies, under half of the missing clones stem from an unresolved V gene, and the remainder is unexplained. V, J and clone size derive from that table, while D and trimming were established from the DNA sequence. The sample table shows about 220,000 clones, and 88% are seen once. Roughly 14% of the sample is in the top ten clones.

Sequenced sample: PBMCs or T cells enriched from blood (not recorded which). The TCR originated in a woman between 45 and 60 years old with acute COVID-19. The rearranged chain carries TRBV6-6 and TRBJ1-2; TRBD1 aligns with 7 central bases. The nucleotide sequence reads as follows: TGTGCCAGCAGTTACTCGTTCAGGGGGGTATATGGCTACACCTTC. It specifies CASSYSFRGVYGYTF.